The entry below gives a single T cell receptor (beta chain) sequence along with its context. The germline V gene has CDR1 LGHNA and CDR2 YSLEER. The CDR3 loop spans 15 amino acids. V was cut by 2 bases and J by 1 base, with 12 bases left in between. Using immunoSEQ multiplex PCR, the repertoire was profiled, and TCRdb retains in-frame clones only, with some absent. Altogether approximately 670,000 clones are present, approximately 90% being singletons, with the ten largest covering more than 0.25%. The sample belongs to a study of blood T cell repertoires in COVID-19. The chain combines TRBV4-3 with TRBJ2-7; TRBD1 is a possible D gene (6 bases). The receptor's source is a young woman with acute or convalescent COVID-19. The sample consisted of peripheral blood. As DNA, the CDR3 is TGCGCCAGCAGCCAATTCCGGACAGCGTCCTACGAGCAGTACTTC. It translates to CASSQFRTASYEQYF.